Shown below are 14 T cell receptor beta chains from a single sample sequenced in a study of graft-versus-host responses after intestinal transplantation. These receptors' targets are unknown. Using immunoSEQ multiplex PCR, the repertoire was profiled, and TCRdb retains in-frame clones only, with some absent. The sample lists tens of thousands of clones; approximately 90% were seen once. The source material was unstimulated CD8+ T cells sorted from spleen or lymph node cells, sampled before intestinal transplant. The origin of the receptors is a human donor who received an intestinal transplant.

The chain couples TRBV6-5 to TRBJ2-3, with D possibly matching TRBD1 (5 bases). V was cut by 0 bases and J by 4 bases, with 14 bases left in between. Germline CDR1 MNHEY, CDR2 SVGAGI. The CDR3 has 16 residues. CDR3 sequence (DNA): TGTGCCAGCAGTTACTCGGGGCTTCGGTTACCAGATACGCAGTATTTT. Amino acid sequence: CASSYSGLRLPDTQYF.

The gene calls are TRBV5-3 and TRBJ2-1, with TRBD2 as a possible D gene (6 bases). TRBV5-3 is given ORF status, its function remaining uncertain. This CDR3 region has 17 residues. V was clipped by 6 bases and J by 9 bases, with 28 bases between them. The CDR3 loop is CARTPGSPSGSGFEQFF. The CDR3 DNA is TGTGCCAGAACCCCCGGATCCCCCTCCGGGAGTGGCTTTGAGCAGTTCTTC.

This clone appeared a single time. The chain couples TRBV13 to TRBJ2-1, with 7 bases matching TRBD1. This CDR3 contains 15 residues. Germline V gene data show CDR1 as PRHDT and CDR2 as FYEKMQ (reference sequence). The trim removed 1 base at V and 4 bases at J, leaving 4 bases unmatched. In DNA form, the CDR3 reads TGTGCCAGCAGCTTAGAGGGGGCAGGATACAATGAGCAGTTCTTC. This gives the protein CASSLEGAGYNEQFF. The variable domain in full, completed from reference TRBV13 and TRBJ2-1, reads AAGVIQSPRHLIKEKRETATLKCYPIPRHDTVYWYQQGPGQDPQFLISFYEKMQSDKGSIPDRFSAQQFSDYHSELNMSSLELGDSALYFCASSLEGAGYNEQFFGPGTRLTVL.

The chain recombines TRBV6-6 with TRBJ2-7; D perhaps matches TRBD2 (6 bases). Germline-derived CDR1 and CDR2 are MNHNY and SVGAGI (reference sequence). V lost 0 bases and J 4 bases, leaving 10 bases between the germline ends. The CDR3 runs to 14 residues. The CDR3 DNA is TGTGCCAGCAGTTACTCTAACGCGGGATACGAGCAGTACTTC. This codes for CASSYSNAGYEQYF.

Here the CDR3 DNA reads TGCAGCGTTGAAAACTCCGAACGTCCGGAACTGATGCGCAATGAGCAGTTCTTC. As protein: CSVENSERPELMRNEQFF. The rearrangement links TRBV29-1 to TRBJ2-1; D is undetermined. Germline V gene lookup returns CDR1 SQVTM and CDR2 ANQGSEA. The CDR3 sequence is 18 residues long. V lost 2 bases and J lost 6, with 26 bases in between.

The J gene is TRBJ2-1, the V gene TRBV5-6; 10 bases align to TRBD2. In germline, CDR1 is SGHDT, CDR2 YYEEEE. The V and J ends lost 2 bases and 4 bases, in that order; junction bases with no gene match: 3. CDR3 length: 15 residues. CDR3 region: CASSFGLAVYNEQFF. CDR3 nucleotides: TGTGCCAGCAGCTTCGGACTAGCGGTTTACAATGAGCAGTTCTTC.

The chain has TRBV6-1 and TRBJ1-2; maybe TRBD1 (5 bases). The CDR3 has 11 amino acids. Germline V gene lookup returns CDR1 MNHNS and CDR2 SASEGT. V was clipped by 6 bases and J by 6 bases, with 8 bases between them. CDR3 sequence: CASRLGDGYTF. CDR3 coding DNA: TGTGCCAGCAGGTTGGGGGATGGCTACACCTTC.

This clone has a handful of counts. CDR3 sequence: CASSLGGPYEQYF. CDR3 DNA sequence: TGTGCCAGCAGCTTAGGAGGGCCCTACGAGCAGTACTTC. This chain links TRBV7-6 with TRBJ2-7, with D possibly TRBD2 on 5 matching bases. CDR1 and CDR2 (germline): SGHVS, FNYEAQ. The CDR3 spans 13 residues. V shed 1 base and J shed 2 bases, with 6 bases lying between them.

The chain links TRBV6-1 to TRBJ2-1; D is unresolved. The CDR3 is 15 residues long. The V end lost 1 base, the J end lost 7 bases, and 14 bases lay between the germline ends. Looked up from germline, CDR1 is MNHNS and CDR2 is SASEGT. The CDR3 region has the DNA TGTGCCAGCAGTGAAGAGCTAGGTCTCGCAAATGAGCAGTTCTTC. This sequence encodes CASSEELGLANEQFF.

Details on this clone: One end of the junction does not line up with germline, which may come from a read error. CDR3 in DNA: TGTGCCAGCAGTTACTCGAATTTGGGGACAGGGGACCAAGATACGCAGTATTTT. Translated: CASSYSNLGTGDQDTQYF. The chain couples TRBV6-4 to TRBJ2-3, with TRBD1 matching over 10 bases. The CDR3 has 18 residues. In germline, CDR1 is MRHNA, CDR2 SNTAGT.

V and J are TRBV6-5 and TRBJ1-1; D is ambiguous. Germline assignment: CDR1 MNHEY and CDR2 SVGAGI. Between the trimmed V and J ends, which lost 2 bases and 0 bases, there was a span of 4 bases. This CDR3 is 13 amino acids long. CDR3 nucleotides: TGTGCCAGCAGTTACGCGGTGAACACTGAAGCTTTCTTT. Its translation: CASSYAVNTEAFF.

V gene TRBV4-1 combines with J gene TRBJ1-1, with D perhaps TRBD1 (5 bases). This CDR3 is built from 12 residues. Germline CDR1 and CDR2: MGHRA and YSYEKL. Trimming removed 3 bases at V and 11 bases at J, with 13 bases between. CDR3: CASSHLDTEAFF. CDR3 sequence (DNA): TGCGCCAGCAGCCACCTGGACACCGAGGCTTTCTTT.

The rearrangement joins TRBV19 to TRBJ2-7, with TRBD1 matching over 7 bases. Germline V gives CDR1 LNHDA, CDR2 SQIVND (reference sequence). With V trimmed by 3 bases and J by 6 bases, 5 bases remained unmatched. The CDR3 extends over 13 amino acids. The CDR3 loop is CASSMLGGAEQYF. The DNA of the CDR3 is TGTGCCAGTAGTATGTTAGGGGGCGCCGAGCAGTACTTC. The full variable domain, rest sourced from reference TRBV19 and TRBJ2-7, is DGGITQSPKYLFRKEGQNVTLSCEQNLNHDAMYWYRQDPGQGLRLIYYSQIVNDFQKGDIAEGYSVSREKKESFPLTVTSAQKNPTAFYLCASSMLGGAEQYFGPGTRLTVT.

The chain carries TRBV28 and TRBJ1-6; no clear D gene. V shed 3 bases and J shed 6 bases, with 6 bases lying between them. This CDR3 comprises 13 residues. Per germline, CDR1 MDHEN and CDR2 SYDVKM. CDR3 loop: CASSLAPNSPLHF. The CDR3 DNA is TGTGCCAGCAGTTTGGCCCCTAATTCACCCCTCCACTTT.